A single sample is the source of the 14 T cell receptor beta chains below, sequenced in a study of T cell responses to AZD1222 COVID-19 vaccine. The protocol was immunoSEQ multiplex PCR, while the TCRdb copy is restricted to in-frame clones and leaves out a portion. The sample comprises 150,000 to 160,000 clones, 86% of which are singletons, and approximately 5.1% rests with the top ten. Sequenced here: peripheral blood, sampled on day 0 of MenACWY control vaccination. These receptors originate from an adult in good health.

The V call is TRBV9, the J call TRBJ2-3; no clear D gene. Trimming took off 0 bases at V and 0 bases at J, with 5 bases between the two ends. There are 14 residues in the CDR3. Germline V gives CDR1 SGDLS, CDR2 YYNGEE. CDR3 sequence reads: CASSVAVSTDTQYF. DNA of the CDR3: TGTGCCAGCAGCGTAGCAGTAAGCACAGATACGCAGTATTTT. Full variable domain (missing parts from reference TRBV9 and TRBJ2-3): DSGVTQTPKHLITATGQRVTLRCSPRSGDLSVYWYQQSLDQGLQFLIQYYNGEERAKGNILERFSAQQFPDLHSELNLSSLELGDSALYFCASSVAVSTDTQYFGPGTRLTVL.

This clone was detected only once. The CDR3 coding sequence is TGTGCCACCGGTGATCCCCACGGGACAGATACGCAGTATTTT. Translating gives CATGDPHGTDTQYF. V gene TRBV15 combines with J gene TRBJ2-3, with D hard to call. V lost 8 bases and J 3 bases, leaving 15 bases between the germline ends. The CDR3 is 14 amino acids. Germline V lookup: CDR1 LNHNV, CDR2 YYDKDF (reference sequence).

V gene TRBV28 combines with J gene TRBJ1-3, with TRBD1 as a possible D gene (5 bases). CDR3 size: 16 residues. The V gene's germline CDR1 is MDHEN and CDR2 SYDVKM. Between the trimmed V and J ends, which lost 6 bases and 4 bases, there was a span of 19 bases. Here the CDR3 DNA reads TGTGCCAGCAGCCGCGGTCGGGGGGGATACGGAAACACCATATATTTT. As protein: CASSRGRGGYGNTIYF.

V and J are TRBV10-3 and TRBJ2-2, with D unclear. The germline V gene has CDR1 ENHRY and CDR2 SYGVKD. Between the trimmed V and J ends, which lost 6 bases and 1 base, there was a span of 9 bases. This CDR3 comprises 14 residues. The DNA for the CDR3 is TGTGCCATCAGCCCGATCGGGAACACCGGGGAGCTGTTTTTT. This codes for CAISPIGNTGELFF.

The chain combines TRBV12-3 or TRBV12-4 with TRBJ2-1; no clear D. The CDR3 totals 13 residues. V lost 4 bases, J lost 4 bases, and 8 bases lay in between. CDR3 sequence reads: CASSWADYNEQFF. CDR3 in DNA: TGTGCCAGCAGTTGGGCAGATTACAATGAGCAGTTCTTC.

The CDR3 DNA follows: TGTGCCAGCAGTGAATCAGGGGCTTTGGGCAATCAGCCCCAGCATTTT. It translates to CASSESGALGNQPQHF. The chain recombines TRBV25-1 with TRBJ1-5; tentatively, D is TRBD1 (6 bases). Per germline, CDR1 MGHDK and CDR2 SYGVNS. Trimming removed 1 base from V and 2 bases from J, with 12 bases in between. CDR3 size: 16 residues.

This clone was detected only once. The V and J genes are TRBV6-1 and TRBJ1-2; D is uncertain. Germline CDR1 is MNHNS and CDR2 is SASEGT. CDR3 size: 14 residues. V was trimmed by 3 bases and J by 3 bases, leaving 11 bases between them. CDR3 sequence: CASSDLQNYYGYTF. The DNA for the CDR3 is TGTGCCAGCAGTGACCTACAGAATTACTATGGCTACACCTTC.

The rearrangement joins TRBV6-2 or TRBV6-3 to TRBJ1-3, with unresolved D. From germline, CDR1 is MNHEY and CDR2 SVGEGT. With 6 bases removed from V and 1 base from J, the gap between germline ends came to 16 bases. The CDR3 runs to 16 residues. The CDR3 here is CASSSGRTGSGNTIYF. CDR3 nucleotide sequence: TGTGCCAGCAGCTCCGGGCGGACCGGTTCTGGAAACACCATATATTTT.

The genes are TRBV3-1 (or the pseudogene TRBV3-2) and TRBJ2-5; 9 bases match TRBD1. Germline assignment: CDR1 LGHDT and CDR2 YNNKEL (reference sequence). This CDR3 region has 15 residues. Losses at the gene ends were 4 bases for V and 5 bases for J; bases not matched to a gene: 8. This chain's CDR3 is CASSPGWGTGETQYF. The CDR3 region has the DNA TGTGCCAGCAGCCCGGGGTGGGGGACAGGGGAGACCCAGTACTTC.

The chain uses TRBV5-1 and TRBJ2-5; D call uncertain. The CDR3 sequence is 14 residues long. The ends were cut back, 0 bases at V and 2 bases at J, with 8 bases in the middle. CDR1 and CDR2 from the germline V gene are SGHRS and YFSETQ. The CDR3 spells CASSLGRAQETQYF. In nucleotides, the CDR3 is TGCGCCAGCAGCTTGGGTAGGGCTCAAGAGACCCAGTACTTC.

J is TRBJ1-2 and V is TRBV13; TRBD1 might be the D (6 bases). This CDR3 has 14 amino acids. V was cut by 5 bases and J by 6 bases, with 16 bases left in between. The germline V gene has CDR1 PRHDT and CDR2 FYEKMQ (reference sequence). This chain's CDR3 is CASSLPGGGDGYTF. The CDR3 nucleotides are TGTGCCAGCAGCCTCCCCGGAGGGGGGGATGGCTACACCTTC. The full variable domain, with the rest looked up from reference TRBV13 and TRBJ1-2, is AAGVIQSPRHLIKEKRETATLKCYPIPRHDTVYWYQQGPGQDPQFLISFYEKMQSDKGSIPDRFSAQQFSDYHSELNMSSLELGDSALYFCASSLPGGGDGYTFGSGTRLTVV.

This rearrangement joins TRBV6-5 to TRBJ2-1, with 10 bases fitting TRBD1. The CDR3 has 15 amino acids. Unmatched junction bases numbered 5, after V lost 6 bases and J lost 3 bases. Germline CDR1 reads MNHEY; CDR2 reads SVGAGI. CDR3 nucleotide sequence: TGTGCCAGCAGCTCCGGGACAGGGGACTACAATGAGCAGTTCTTC. Residues: CASSSGTGDYNEQFF.

The rearrangement joins TRBV11-2 to TRBJ1-2; 12 positions match TRBD1. J gave up 5 bases and V 1 base, and 5 bases lay outside the gene matches. The CDR3 spans 16 residues. Germline values: CDR1 SGHAT, CDR2 FQNNGV. The CDR3 bases are TGTGCCAGCAGCTTAGGGGACAGGGGGCGCGGGTATGGCTACACCTTC. This encodes CASSLGDRGRGYGYTF. The full variable domain, with the rest looked up from reference TRBV11-2 and TRBJ1-2, is EAGVAQSPRYKIIEKRQSVAFWCNPISGHATLYWYQQILGQGPKLLIQFQNNGVVDDSQLPKDRFSAERLKGVDSTLKIQPAKLEDSAVYLCASSLGDRGRGYGYTFGSGTRLTVV.

The chain combines TRBV19 with TRBJ2-7; 9 bases agree with TRBD1. The CDR3 has 14 amino acids. Per the germline V gene, CDR1 is LNHDA and CDR2 is SQIVND (reference sequence). The J segment lost 2 bases and the V segment lost 6 bases, leaving 5 bases of the junction unmatched. The CDR3, as DNA: TGTGCCAGTAGCCCGGGACAGGGACCCTACGAGCAGTACGTC. Encoded protein: CASSPGQGPYEQYV.